This TCR beta chain was sequenced during a study of CD8 T cells in Susac syndrome. The study's findings and limits: The authors acknowledged that their TCR sequencing and HLA analysis involved a relatively small number of individuals.

With respect to this clonotype: What it binds is not known.

RNA amounts of about 0.5 to 1 ug underwent reverse transcription with random hexamers. An immunoSEQ multiplex PCR amplified TCR beta CDR3 over 54 Vbeta and 13 Jbeta. TCRdb ran MiXCR on the immunoSEQ multiplex PCR reads and lists one entry per CDR3 protein. In the table there are around 180,000 distinct CDR3 sequences, almost 96% of which are singletons. CD8+ and CD4+ T cells circulating in blood were sequenced for TCR beta. TEMRA cells were FACS-enriched, and CD8+ and CD4+ T cells were isolated negatively. CDR1 is LGHDT, CDR2 YNNKEL, per germline (reference sequence). This CDR3 comprises 13 residues. V was clipped by 2 bases and J by 6 bases, with 7 bases between them.

The sample comprised CD4+ T cells from PBMCs. This clonotype was obtained from a human donor with multiple sclerosis. V usage is TRBV3-1 and J usage is TRBJ2-2, with D unclear. The CDR3 sequence is CASSQFTAGELFF. CDR3 sequence (DNA): TGTGCCAGCAGCCAATTTACCGCCGGGGAGCTGTTTTTT.